The clone carrying this T cell receptor (beta chain) was seen a handful of times. The PBMCs studied were ones that came from 10 ml fresh peripheral blood. This record belongs to a study of T cells in Graves' hyperthyroidism and ophthalmopathy. Amplified TCR beta CDR3 regions derived from RNA transcripts. The TCR CDR3 was amplified in a first-round RT-PCR using the HTBI primer set. Each CDR3 protein gets one entry after TCRdb re-called the multiplex PCR reads with MiXCR. The profile shows hundreds of thousands of distinct CDR3 sequences, roughly 20% of them singletons. V shed 7 bases, J shed 6 bases, and the junction held 11 bases outside the gene matches. This CDR3 has 17 amino acids. The germline V gene has CDR1 KGHDR and CDR2 SFDVKD.

This clonotype was sampled from a man aged 30 to 39 with Graves' ophthalmopathy. The V and J genes are TRBV24-1 and TRBJ2-3; 14 bases align to TRBD2. Sequencing was performed on blood. DNA for the CDR3: TGTGCCACCAGCTTCCCGGGACTAGCGGGAGCTTTGGATACGCAGTATTTT. Translated, it gives CATSFPGLAGALDTQYF.